Below, 15 T cell receptor beta chains from the same sample are listed, as sequenced in a study of immune heterogeneity within non-small cell lung tumors. Bulk tumor gDNA, 450 to 650 ng per sample, served as the TCR template. While surgery was under way, several biopsies spaced far apart were taken per primary tumor. The study cohort was described as untreated, and its members had newly diagnosed non-small cell lung cancer. They went on to have curative surgery. For the TCR beta CDR3, multiplex PCR with 32 V and 13 J primers performed the amplification. TCRdb re-called the multiplex PCR reads with MiXCR, one entry per CDR3 protein. Here the sample spans about 3,100 distinct CDR3 sequences, about a sixth being singletons. Sequenced material: lung tumor tissue. All receptors come from a man aged 50 or older with non-small cell lung cancer.

This clonotype appeared a few times. The rearrangement joins TRBV11-2 to TRBJ2-1; 11 nucleotides align to TRBD2. The germline V gene has CDR1 SGHAT and CDR2 FQNNGV. The CDR3 is 13 amino acids. Trimming removed 5 bases from V and 9 bases from J; junction bases left unmatched: 3. The CDR3 is CASSQGLAVEQFF. The CDR3 nucleotides are TGTGCCAGCAGCCAGGGACTAGCGGTTGAGCAGTTCTTC.

This clonotype is judged medium-sized (0.01 to 0.1%). The chain carries TRBV28 and TRBJ2-3; D remains ambiguous. Germline V gives CDR1 MDHEN, CDR2 SYDVKM. The CDR3 length is 13 residues. Trimming removed 3 bases at V and 4 bases at J, with 8 bases between. In DNA, the CDR3 is TGTGCCAGCAGTTTTCAGGTGGCAGATACGCAGTATTTT. This gives the protein CASSFQVADTQYF. Full variable domain (remainder filled in from reference TRBV28 and TRBJ2-3): DVKVTQSSRYLVKRTGEKVFLECVQDMDHENMFWYRQDPGLGLRLIYFSYDVKMKEKGDIPEGYSVSREKKERFSLILESASTNQTSMYLCASSFQVADTQYFGPGTRLTVL.

There are a few counts of this clonotype. Being one base from a much bigger clone, this may be a read error. The chain recombines TRBV2 with TRBJ2-1; D unclear. Germline V gene sequence: CDR1 SNHLY, CDR2 FYNNEI. The CDR3 extends over 13 amino acids. The DNA of the CDR3 is TGTGTCAGCAGTGAGGCCTGGGATCTTGCCGTACTCTTC. Translation gives CVSSEAWDLAVLF.

The chain combines TRBV2 with TRBJ2-7; unclear D gene. The CDR3 sequence is 14 residues long. In germline, CDR1 is SNHLY, CDR2 FYNNEI. With 2 bases removed from V and 2 bases from J, the gap between germline ends came to 10 bases. CDR3 coding DNA: TGTGCCAGCAGTGAACCACTAAACCCCTACGAGCAGTACTTC. This codes for CASSEPLNPYEQYF.

A word on this clonotype: This may come from a read error, since a much larger clone is one base off. The V gene is TRBV15, the J gene TRBJ2-7; D ambiguous. CDR3 length equals 13 residues. Between the trimmed V and J ends, which lost 1 base and 3 bases, there was a span of 7 bases. Germline loops: CDR1 LNHNV, CDR2 YYDKDF (reference sequence). The CDR3 region has the DNA TGTGCCACCAGCAGAGGTCCGAGCTACGAGCAGTACTTC. As protein: CATSRGPSYEQYF.

V and J are TRBV3-1 and TRBJ2-1; tentative D call: TRBD1 (6 bases). CDR3 length: 14 residues. Trimming removed 0 bases from V and 9 bases from J, with 12 bases in between. Germline values: CDR1 LGHDT, CDR2 YNNKEL (reference sequence). In DNA form, the CDR3 reads TGTGCCAGCAGCCAAGAAACAGGGTCAGTTGAGCAGTTCTTC. Translation: CASSQETGSVEQFF.

The chain recombines TRBV27 with TRBJ2-2, with 9 bases matching TRBD1. Germline-derived CDR1 and CDR2 are MNHEY and SMNVEV (reference sequence). V was clipped by 4 bases and J by 5 bases; unmatched bases: 8. This CDR3 has 16 amino acids. The CDR3 loop is CASSSMGTGRTGELFF. The DNA for the CDR3 is TGTGCCAGCAGTTCCATGGGGACAGGGCGAACCGGGGAGCTGTTTTTT.

This clonotype was counted at least ten times. This chain connects TRBV5-5 to TRBJ1-6; D is uncertain. This CDR3 has 17 amino acids. Trimming shortened V by 5 bases and J by 8 bases, and 23 bases separated the two germline ends. Per germline, CDR1 SGHKS and CDR2 YYEKEE (reference sequence). The CDR3 DNA reads TGTGCCAGCAGTCCAGTCGCAGTCCCCAGGAGTGATTCACCCCTCCACTTT. Amino acids: CASSPVAVPRSDSPLHF.

The chain is built from TRBV9 and TRBJ2-5, with D maybe TRBD2 (6 bases). Trimming shortened V by 4 bases and J by 5 bases, and 12 bases separated the two germline ends. CDR1 is SGDLS, CDR2 YYNGEE, per germline. The CDR3 has 13 residues. The CDR3 protein is CASSLTGGETQYF. DNA of the CDR3: TGTGCCAGCAGCCTTACTGGGGGGGAGACCCAGTACTTC.

This chain links TRBV4-1 with TRBJ2-1; no definite D call. The CDR3 extends over 14 amino acids. Looked up from germline, CDR1 is MGHRA and CDR2 is YSYEKL. V shed 2 bases and J shed 4 bases, with 9 bases lying between them. CDR3 coding DNA: TGCGCCAGCAGCCAACCCCCGGCGTACAATGAGCAGTTCTTC. Translated: CASSQPPAYNEQFF.

This clonotype rates as medium-sized (0.01 to 0.1%). This chain joins TRBV5-6 and TRBJ2-2, with D hard to call. The CDR3 runs to 18 residues. Trimming removed 2 bases from V and 4 bases from J, with 21 bases in between. Per the germline V gene, CDR1 is SGHDT and CDR2 is YYEEEE. The CDR3 sequence is CASSFSQESLSTTGELFF. As DNA, the CDR3 is TGTGCCAGCAGCTTTAGTCAAGAGTCACTGTCTACCACCGGGGAGCTGTTTTTT.

The rearrangement links TRBV20-1 to TRBJ1-5, with D unclear. This CDR3 is 14 amino acids long. V shed 3 bases and J shed 2 bases, with 11 bases lying between them. CDR1 is DFQATT and CDR2 is SNEGSKA in the germline V gene (reference sequence). The CDR3 region is CSASSVAGNQPQHF. The CDR3 nucleotides are TGCAGTGCTAGTAGTGTAGCGGGCAATCAGCCCCAGCATTTT.

Details on this clonotype: A read error may be the cause here, since a much bigger clone is one base away. The chain has TRBV11-3 and TRBJ2-2; D possibly uses TRBD1 or TRBD2 (5 bases each). From germline, CDR1 is SGHNT and CDR2 YENEEA. CDR3 length equals 15 residues. The DNA of the CDR3 is TGTGCCAGCAGATTAGCCGGGAAAGGGGCCGGGGAGCTGTTTTTT. Translation gives CASRLAGKGAGELFF.

By share, this clonotype ranks as medium-sized. V is TRBV3-1 and J is TRBJ1-2; D unresolved. V was cut by 5 bases and J by 5 bases, with 18 bases left in between. The CDR3 is 15 amino acids. Germline V gives CDR1 LGHDT, CDR2 YNNKEL (reference sequence). The CDR3 sequence is CASSLGTRTGYGYTF. In DNA form, the CDR3 reads TGTGCCAGCAGCTTGGGCACAAGGACCGGTTATGGCTACACCTTC.

This clonotype rates as medium-sized. The chain employs TRBV7-2 and TRBJ2-7; possibly TRBD1 for D (6 bases). The CDR3 runs to 15 residues. The germline gives CDR1 SGHTA, CDR2 FQGNSA. V was clipped by 1 base and J by 2 bases, with 12 bases between them. The CDR3 spells CASSLGWDKTYEQYF. CDR3 sequence (DNA): TGTGCCAGCAGCTTAGGGTGGGACAAAACCTACGAGCAGTACTTC.